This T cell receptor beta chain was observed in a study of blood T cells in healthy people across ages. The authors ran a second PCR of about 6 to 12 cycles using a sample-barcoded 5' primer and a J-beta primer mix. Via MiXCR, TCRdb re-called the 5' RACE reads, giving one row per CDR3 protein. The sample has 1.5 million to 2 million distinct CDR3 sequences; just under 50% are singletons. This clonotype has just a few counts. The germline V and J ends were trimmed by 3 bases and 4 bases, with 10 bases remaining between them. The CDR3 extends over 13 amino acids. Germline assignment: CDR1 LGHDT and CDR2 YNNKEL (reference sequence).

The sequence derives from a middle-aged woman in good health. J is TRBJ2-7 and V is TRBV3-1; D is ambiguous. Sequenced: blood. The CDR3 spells CASSHLDRYEQYF. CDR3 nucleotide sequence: TGTGCCAGCAGCCACCTCGACCGGTACGAGCAGTACTTC.